This T cell receptor (beta chain) was identified during a study of spatial heterogeneity in lung cancer. Study overall: In tumor regions, TCR transcript counts tracked strongly with a T cell module score from matched bulk RNA-seq.

TCRdb re-analysed the 5' RACE reads in MiXCR, keeping a single row per CDR3 protein. The sample holds 9,000 to 13,000 distinct CDR3 sequences; less than 15% are singletons and the top ten take roughly a tenth. Time point in this sample: sample taken at primary tumor resection. A total of fewer than 80 untreated early-stage non-small cell lung cancer patients served as donors. General study results and limits: Ubiquitous expanded TCR counts tracked ubiquitous nonsynonymous mutations; regional expanded TCR counts tracked regional nonsynonymous mutations. Mutation tallies in tumors tracked expanded intratumoral alpha and beta TCR counts.

This clonotype was seen repeatedly, ten times or more. The antigen is undetermined. This beta chain was picked up by a library intended for alpha chains and is off target, so its count carries little meaning. This CDR3 spans 15 amino acids. V was pared by 3 bases and J by 4 bases, with 13 bases between. Germline V gives CDR1 SGDLS, CDR2 YYNGEE. The chain has TRBV9 and TRBJ2-2, with D hard to call. Sample: lung tumor tissue, taken at surgery. The TCR comes from a male donor with early-stage non-small cell lung cancer. As DNA, the CDR3 is TGTGCCAGCAGCGCTGACTTAGGACCCACCGGGGAGCTGTTTTTT. Translating gives CASSADLGPTGELFF.